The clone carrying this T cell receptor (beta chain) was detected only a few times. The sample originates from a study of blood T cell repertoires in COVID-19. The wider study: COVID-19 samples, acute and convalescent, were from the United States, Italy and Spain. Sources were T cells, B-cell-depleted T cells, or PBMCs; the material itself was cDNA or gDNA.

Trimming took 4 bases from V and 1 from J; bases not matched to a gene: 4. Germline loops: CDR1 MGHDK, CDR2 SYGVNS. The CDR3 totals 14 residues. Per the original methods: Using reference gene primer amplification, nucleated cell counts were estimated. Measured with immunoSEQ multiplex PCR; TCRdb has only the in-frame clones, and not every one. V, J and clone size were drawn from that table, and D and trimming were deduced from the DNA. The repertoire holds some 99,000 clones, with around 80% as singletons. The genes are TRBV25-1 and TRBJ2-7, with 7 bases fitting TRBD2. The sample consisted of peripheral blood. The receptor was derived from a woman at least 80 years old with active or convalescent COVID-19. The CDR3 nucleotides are TGTGCCAGCAGTGTGGCTAGCGGATCCTACGAGCAGTACTTC. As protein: CASSVASGSYEQYF.